The source of this T cell receptor (beta chain) is a study of beta chain features in type 1 diabetes listed by TCRdb under 2018. Some background on the complete study: Mean age, gender distribution, total cell number and subset yield were not different between patients and healthy donors. The study compared the TCRB repertoires of sorted circulating CD4+ T cell subsets in recently diagnosed type 1 diabetes patients with those in matched healthy donors. A total of some 100,000,000 sorted cells were examined across all samples, and the number of cells per subset was strongly correlated with RNA yield. Whereas all 30 or so donors provided naive and central memory subsets, regulatory and stem cell-like memory subsets were isolated from just 8 patients and roughly eight healthy donors.

The entire amount of isolated RNA was reverse transcribed using the High Capacity cDNA Reverse Transcription Kit, so the sequenced TCRB transcripts were expressed ones. Deep immunoSEQ sequencing was performed on naive, central memory and regulatory T cell samples, with an average of roughly 3.5 million total reads per sample. After sorted cells were lysed in RLT buffer, RNA was extracted with DNase-treated RNeasy Micro or Mini kits, with the choice depending on cell number. To prevent cross-contamination, each cell subset was processed individually, whereas patient and healthy donor samples were processed jointly. The immunoSEQ multiplex PCR was used to amplify TCRB sequences from cDNA, generating 87-bp fragments that spanned the CDR3 region. Sequencing of the amplicons was done on the Illumina HiSeq platform. Turning to the authors' computational methods: Synthetic template baselines were used to correct PCR bias computationally, reads within Hamming distance 2 were collapsed, and singletons that could not be merged were discarded. Reads were aligned against IMGT to assign V, D and J genes, CDR3 length and insertions or deletions at six rearrangement sites. Clonotype counts were normalized to sorted cell number within each subset before computing true diversity and Gini coefficients with the tcR R package. The overlap coefficient, calculated on TCRB nucleotide sequences, was used to measure repertoire sharing. Here the immuneACCESS table is served through TCRdb, limited to in-frame sequences with V and J called. Missing clones are a known gap in these copies; in checked studies unresolved V genes cover under half, and the rest lacks a known reason. The DNA gave D and trimming, while V, J and clone size come from that table. The sample has some 140,000 clones on record, around 8.8% of them singletons. Of the sample, approximately 0.7% falls within the top ten clones.

The cysteine opens and the phenylalanine closes a CDR3 of 16 amino acids. This entry keeps only the CDR3 DNA: 48 bases, framed from base 1. Trimming removed 1 base from V and 2 bases from J, leaving 12 bases between the germline ends. The germline V gene sets CDR1 to KGHSH and CDR2 to LQKENI. A word on this clone: There is no known antigen for this receptor. Qualities for individual bases were not recorded, and no much larger clone is one base off.

Here is what the overall study found, with its caveats: At VDJ recombination sites, type 1 diabetes patients had fewer insertions and more deleted nucleotides, which implies abnormalities in thymic rearrangement. A moderate but significant shortening of TCRB CDR3 length was observed in type 1 diabetes patients in all four CD4+ subsets. Shorter templates might have been favored by PCR, but patient and control samples were amplified and corrected together, so both groups would have been affected equally by any skew. Because cDNA was sequenced instead of genomic DNA, activated cells with high expression could be over-represented, although the groups did not differ in activation or CD3 levels. Because the HLA sub-analyses included only small numbers of individuals, any influence of HLA type on TCRB rearrangement was left unresolved. The naive, central memory and regulatory TCRB repertoires appeared to resemble one another more closely among patients than among healthy donors.

Each donor gave one peripheral blood draw, averaging approximately 0.12 L, which was collected into heparinised tubes. Using a panel that included CD45RO, CCR7, CD25, CD127, CD95 and CD27, naive, central memory, regulatory and stem cell-like memory CD4+ T cells were sorted on a BD FACSAria II. A purity above 98% was achieved for all sorted populations. Right away, PBMCs were isolated by Lymphoprep density gradient centrifugation and were stained directly, with no culture step. So that batch effects would be minimized, each experiment stained and sorted samples in pairs, pairing one healthy donor with one patient.

The chain is encoded by TRBV18 joined to TRBJ1-5; TRBD1 is possibly the D segment (5 matching bases). The sequence was obtained from a man aged 30-40 years with type 1 diabetes. Sequencing was performed on central memory CD4+ T cells from blood. The CDR3 has the sequence CASSPLGGWGNQPQHF. The DNA sequence is TGTGCCAGCTCACCACTTGGGGGGTGGGGCAATCAGCCCCAGCATTTT.